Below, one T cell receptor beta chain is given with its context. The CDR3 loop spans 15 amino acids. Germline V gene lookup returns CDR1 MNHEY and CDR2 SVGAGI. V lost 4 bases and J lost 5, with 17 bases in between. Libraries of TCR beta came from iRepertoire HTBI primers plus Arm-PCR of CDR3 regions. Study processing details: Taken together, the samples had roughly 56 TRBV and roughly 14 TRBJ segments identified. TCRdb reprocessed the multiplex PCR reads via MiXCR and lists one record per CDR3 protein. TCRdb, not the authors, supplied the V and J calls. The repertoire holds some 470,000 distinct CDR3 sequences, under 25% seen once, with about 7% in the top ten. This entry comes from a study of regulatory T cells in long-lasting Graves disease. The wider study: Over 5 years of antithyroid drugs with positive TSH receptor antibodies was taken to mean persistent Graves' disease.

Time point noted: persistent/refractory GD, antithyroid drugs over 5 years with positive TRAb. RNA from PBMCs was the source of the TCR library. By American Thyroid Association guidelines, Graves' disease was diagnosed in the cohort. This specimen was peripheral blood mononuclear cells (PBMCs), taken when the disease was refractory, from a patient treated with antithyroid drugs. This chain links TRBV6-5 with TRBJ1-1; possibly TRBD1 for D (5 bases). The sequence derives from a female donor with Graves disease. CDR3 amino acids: CASSSRRQGRTEAFF. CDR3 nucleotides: TGTGCCAGCAGTTCCCGGAGGCAGGGACGGACTGAAGCTTTCTTT.